This T cell receptor (beta chain) was captured in a study of CD8 T cells in ankylosing spondylitis. TCRdb fed the 5' RACE reads into MiXCR, producing one record per CDR3 protein. The sample lists under 10,000 distinct CDR3 sequences, 3% to 5% seen once, with less than 11% in the top ten. There are many counts of this clonotype. Antigen specificity is unknown. The CDR3 sequence is 15 residues long. Trimming cost V 7 bases and J 0 bases, with 14 bases left between them. The germline CDR1 and CDR2 sequences are SGHRS and YFSETQ. Overall study results and limits: A number of the motif variants had already been described in reactive arthritis synovial fluid and blood. Disease-linked clones reportedly concentrated significantly in matched ankylosing spondylitis synovial fluid.

The origin of this receptor is a female donor with ankylosing spondylitis or in good health (not recorded which). Sequencing was done on a sample of blood, either unsorted or a sorted T cell fraction (not recorded which). The chain couples TRBV5-1 to TRBJ2-4, with a weak D call TRBD2 (5 bases). The CDR3 nucleotides are TGCGCCAGCGAAGCGGCAGACCTAGCCAAAAACATTCAGTACTTC. It specifies CASEAADLAKNIQYF.